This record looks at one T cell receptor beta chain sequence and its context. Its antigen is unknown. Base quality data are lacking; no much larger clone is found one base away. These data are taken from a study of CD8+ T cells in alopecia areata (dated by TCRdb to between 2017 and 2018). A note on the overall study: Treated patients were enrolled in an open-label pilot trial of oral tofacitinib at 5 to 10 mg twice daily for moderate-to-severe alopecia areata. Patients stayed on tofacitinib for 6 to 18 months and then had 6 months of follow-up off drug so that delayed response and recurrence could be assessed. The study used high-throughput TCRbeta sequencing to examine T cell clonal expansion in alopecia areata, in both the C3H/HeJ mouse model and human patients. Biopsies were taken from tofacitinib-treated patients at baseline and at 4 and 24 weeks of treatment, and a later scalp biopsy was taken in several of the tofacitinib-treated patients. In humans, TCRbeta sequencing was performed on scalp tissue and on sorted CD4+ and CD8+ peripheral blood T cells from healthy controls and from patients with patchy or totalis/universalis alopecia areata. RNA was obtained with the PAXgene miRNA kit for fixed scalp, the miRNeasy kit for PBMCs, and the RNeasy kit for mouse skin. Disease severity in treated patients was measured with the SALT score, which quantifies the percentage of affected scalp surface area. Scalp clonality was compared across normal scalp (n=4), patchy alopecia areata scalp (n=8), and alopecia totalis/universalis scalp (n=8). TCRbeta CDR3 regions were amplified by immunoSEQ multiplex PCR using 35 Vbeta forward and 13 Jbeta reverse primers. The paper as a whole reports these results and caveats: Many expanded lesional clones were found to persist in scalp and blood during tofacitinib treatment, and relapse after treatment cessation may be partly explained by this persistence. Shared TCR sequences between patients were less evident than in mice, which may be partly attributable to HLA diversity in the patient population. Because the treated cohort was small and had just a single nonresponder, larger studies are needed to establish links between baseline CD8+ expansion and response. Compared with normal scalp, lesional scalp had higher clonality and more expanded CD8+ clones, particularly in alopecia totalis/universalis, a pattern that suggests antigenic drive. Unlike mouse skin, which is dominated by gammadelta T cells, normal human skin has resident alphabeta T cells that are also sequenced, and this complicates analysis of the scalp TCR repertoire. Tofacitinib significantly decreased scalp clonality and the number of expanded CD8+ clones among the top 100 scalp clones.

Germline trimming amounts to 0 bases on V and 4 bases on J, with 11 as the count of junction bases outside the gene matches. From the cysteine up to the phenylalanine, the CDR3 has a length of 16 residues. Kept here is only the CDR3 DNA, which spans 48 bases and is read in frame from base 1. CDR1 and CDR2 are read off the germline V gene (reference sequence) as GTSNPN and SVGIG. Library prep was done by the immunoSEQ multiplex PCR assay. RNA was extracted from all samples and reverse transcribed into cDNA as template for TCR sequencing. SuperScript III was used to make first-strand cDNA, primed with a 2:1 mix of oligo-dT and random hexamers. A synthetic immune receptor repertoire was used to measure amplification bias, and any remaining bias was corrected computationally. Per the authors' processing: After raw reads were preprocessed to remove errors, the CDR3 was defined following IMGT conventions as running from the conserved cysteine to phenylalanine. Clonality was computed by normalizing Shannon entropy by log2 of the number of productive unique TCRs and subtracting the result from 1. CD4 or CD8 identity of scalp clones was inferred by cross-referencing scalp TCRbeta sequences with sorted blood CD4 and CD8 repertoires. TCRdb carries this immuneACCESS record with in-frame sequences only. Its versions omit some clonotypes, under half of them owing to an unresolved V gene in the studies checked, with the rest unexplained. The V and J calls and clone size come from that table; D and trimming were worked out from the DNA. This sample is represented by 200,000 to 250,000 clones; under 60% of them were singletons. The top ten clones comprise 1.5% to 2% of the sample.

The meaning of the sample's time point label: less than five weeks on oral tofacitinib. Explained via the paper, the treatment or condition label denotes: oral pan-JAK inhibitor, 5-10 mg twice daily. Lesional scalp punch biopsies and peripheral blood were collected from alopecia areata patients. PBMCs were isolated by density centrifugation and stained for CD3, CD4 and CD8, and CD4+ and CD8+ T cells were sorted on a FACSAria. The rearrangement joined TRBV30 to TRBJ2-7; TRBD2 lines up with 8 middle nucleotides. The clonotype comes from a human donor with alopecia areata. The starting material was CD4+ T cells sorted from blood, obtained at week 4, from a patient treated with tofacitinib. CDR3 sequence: CAWSVQTGGLKYEQYF. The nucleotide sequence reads TGTGCCTGGAGTGTACAGACGGGGGGGCTTAAGTACGAGCAGTACTTC.